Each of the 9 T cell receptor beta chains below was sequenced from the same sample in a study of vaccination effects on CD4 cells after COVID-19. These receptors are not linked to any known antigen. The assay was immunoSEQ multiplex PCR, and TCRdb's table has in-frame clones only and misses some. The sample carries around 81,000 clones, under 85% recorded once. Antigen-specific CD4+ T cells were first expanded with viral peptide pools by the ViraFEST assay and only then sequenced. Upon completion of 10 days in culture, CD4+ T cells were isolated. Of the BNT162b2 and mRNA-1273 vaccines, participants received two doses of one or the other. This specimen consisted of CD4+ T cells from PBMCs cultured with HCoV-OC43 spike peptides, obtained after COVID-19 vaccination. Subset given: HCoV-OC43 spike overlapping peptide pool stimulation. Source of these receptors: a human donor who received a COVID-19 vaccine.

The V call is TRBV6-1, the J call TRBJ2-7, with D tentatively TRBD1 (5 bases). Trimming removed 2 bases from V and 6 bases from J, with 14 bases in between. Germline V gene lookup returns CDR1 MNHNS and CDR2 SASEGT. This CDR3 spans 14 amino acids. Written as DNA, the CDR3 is TGTGCCAGCAGTGAAAGGGGCAGGGCCTCCGAGCAGTACGTC. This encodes CASSERGRASEQYV.

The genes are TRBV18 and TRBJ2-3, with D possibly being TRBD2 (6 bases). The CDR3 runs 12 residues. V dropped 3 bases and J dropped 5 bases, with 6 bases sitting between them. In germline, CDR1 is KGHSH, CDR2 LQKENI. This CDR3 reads CASSPGGDTQYF. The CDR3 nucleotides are TGTGCCAGCTCACCCGGGGGAGATACGCAGTATTTT.

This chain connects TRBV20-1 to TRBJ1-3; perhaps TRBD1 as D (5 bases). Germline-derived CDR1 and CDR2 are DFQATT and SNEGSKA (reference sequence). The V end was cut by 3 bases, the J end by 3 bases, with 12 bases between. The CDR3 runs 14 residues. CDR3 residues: CSASDRGVGNTIYF. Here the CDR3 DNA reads TGCAGTGCTAGTGACCGAGGGGTTGGAAACACCATATATTTT.

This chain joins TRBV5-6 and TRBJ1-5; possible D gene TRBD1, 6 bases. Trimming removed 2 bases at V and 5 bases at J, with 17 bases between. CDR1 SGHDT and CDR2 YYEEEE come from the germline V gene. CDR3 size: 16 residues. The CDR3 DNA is TGTGCCAGCAGCTTTTGGGGGCCGATTGGGGATCAGCCCCAGCATTTT. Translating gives CASSFWGPIGDQPQHF.

CDR3 coding DNA: TGTGCCAGCAGGGATGGTGGCTACACCTTC. Translating gives CASRDGGYTF. The rearrangement joins TRBV6-6 to TRBJ1-2; D not resolved. Between the trimmed V and J ends, which lost 6 bases and 7 bases, there was a span of 6 bases. This CDR3 is built from 10 residues. Germline V gene lookup returns CDR1 MNHNY and CDR2 SVGAGI (reference sequence).

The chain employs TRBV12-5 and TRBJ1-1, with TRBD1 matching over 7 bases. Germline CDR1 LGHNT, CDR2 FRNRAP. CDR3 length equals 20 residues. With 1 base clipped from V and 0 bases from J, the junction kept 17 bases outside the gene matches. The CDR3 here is CASGLGTAGLGQILNTEAFF. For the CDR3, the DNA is TGTGCTAGTGGTTTGGGGACCGCAGGTCTGGGACAGATTTTGAACACTGAAGCTTTCTTT.

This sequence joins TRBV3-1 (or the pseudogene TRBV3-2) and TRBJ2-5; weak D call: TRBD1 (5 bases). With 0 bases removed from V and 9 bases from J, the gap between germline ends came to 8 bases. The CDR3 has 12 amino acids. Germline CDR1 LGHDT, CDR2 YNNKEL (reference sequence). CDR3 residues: CASSQDETAQYF. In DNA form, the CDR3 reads TGTGCCAGCAGCCAAGATGAGACAGCCCAGTACTTC.

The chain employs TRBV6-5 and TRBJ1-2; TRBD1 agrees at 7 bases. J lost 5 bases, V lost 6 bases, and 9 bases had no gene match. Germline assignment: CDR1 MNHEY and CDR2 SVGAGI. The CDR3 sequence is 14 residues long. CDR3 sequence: CASSLRDSFYGYTF. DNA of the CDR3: TGTGCCAGCAGCCTCCGGGACAGCTTTTATGGCTACACCTTC.

The CDR3 region has the DNA TGTGCCAGTAGTTCTAGCGGGGGGGCTGCAGATACGCAGTATTTT. Protein: CASSSSGGAADTQYF. The chain employs TRBV19 and TRBJ2-3, with TRBD2 matching 12 bases. The germline V gene has CDR1 LNHDA and CDR2 SQIVND (reference sequence). The CDR3 extends over 15 amino acids. Trimming removed 5 bases from V and 4 bases from J; junction bases left unmatched: 4.